The 16 T cell receptor beta chains below all came from one sample that was sequenced in a study of blood T cell repertoires in COVID-19. Assay used: immunoSEQ multiplex PCR; TCRdb lists only in-frame clones, some missing. The repertoire holds 380,000 or so clones, with approximately 86% as singletons. Sequencing input: PBMCs or T cells enriched from blood (not recorded which). The receptors here all came from a woman between 40 and 55 years old with acute COVID-19.

The J gene is TRBJ1-1, the V gene TRBV20-1; TRBD1 matches 7 bases. Germline V CDR1 and CDR2: DFQATT, SNEGSKA (reference sequence). The CDR3 spans 11 residues. The CDR3 is CRGQVGSEAFF. The DNA of the CDR3 is TGCAGAGGACAGGTTGGGTCTGAAGCTTTCTTT.

The V and J genes are TRBV5-4 and TRBJ2-7; 7 nucleotides align to TRBD2. Germline V gene sequence: CDR1 SGHNT, CDR2 YYREEE (reference sequence). The junction had 9 bases not matched to a gene; V was cut back by 4 bases and J by 2 bases. The CDR3 has 15 residues. The CDR3 loop is CASSPDLSGAYEQYF. The CDR3 coding sequence is TGTGCCAGCAGCCCCGACTTAAGCGGGGCCTACGAGCAGTACTTC.

The chain uses TRBV7-9 and TRBJ1-2; TRBD1 might be the D (6 bases). This CDR3 is built from 16 residues. Trimming pared 4 bases from V and 1 base from J, leaving 16 bases between. Per the germline V gene, CDR1 is SEHNR and CDR2 is FQNEAQ (reference sequence). CDR3 DNA: TGTGCCAGCAGCTACAACAAGGACAGTTATAACTATGGCTACACCTTC. It specifies CASSYNKDSYNYGYTF.

Only one count was recorded for this clone. This sequence joins TRBV2 and TRBJ2-1; TRBD1 matches at 10 bases. Germline CDR1 SNHLY, CDR2 FYNNEI. Germline trimming cut 4 bases from V and 5 bases from J; bases unmatched to any gene: 17. This CDR3 region has 19 residues. The CDR3 DNA reads as TGTGCCAGCAGTGGAAACGTGGGACAGGGGTATCACTTGGACAATGAGCAGTTCTTC. This sequence encodes CASSGNVGQGYHLDNEQFF.

This sequence joins TRBV19 and TRBJ1-3; tentative D call: TRBD1 (5 bases). The V gene lost 7 bases and the J gene lost 3 bases, with 13 bases spanning the gap. The CDR3 has 14 amino acids. CDR1 is LNHDA, CDR2 SQIVND, per germline (reference sequence). Here the CDR3 DNA reads TGTGCCAGTACCCGACAGAAAAATGGAAACACCATATATTTT. Amino acids: CASTRQKNGNTIYF.

The CDR3 region is CAGHRDRELHEQYF. The CDR3 DNA reads as TGTGCCGGACACCGGGACAGGGAACTCCACGAGCAGTACTTC. V and J are TRBV24-1 and TRBJ2-7; 9 nucleotides agree with TRBD1. CDR3 length: 14 residues. Germline CDR1 is KGHDR and CDR2 is SFDVKD. V dropped 12 bases and J dropped 5; count of bases not matched to a gene: 13.

The DNA of the CDR3 is TGCGCCAGCATATTGGGGCAACTAGCGGGGGGGCACACCGGGGAGCTGTTTTTT. This translates into CASILGQLAGGHTGELFF. This chain connects TRBV10-2 to TRBJ2-2, with TRBD2 matching over 13 bases. The V and J ends lost 7 bases and 3 bases, in that order; junction bases with no gene match: 11. CDR3 length: 18 amino acids. The germline CDR1 and CDR2 sequences are WSHSY and SAAADI.

This chain uses TRBV10-3 with TRBJ1-2, with D unresolved. V lost 0 bases and J 8 bases, leaving 13 bases between the germline ends. Germline CDR1 ENHRY, CDR2 SYGVKD. The CDR3 has 14 residues. In nucleotides, the CDR3 is TGTGCCATCAGTGAGTCGACTGCAGCCACAGGCTACACCTTC. This codes for CAISESTAATGYTF.

The chain carries TRBV3-1 (or the pseudogene TRBV3-2) and TRBJ2-7; D might be TRBD1 (5 bases). This CDR3 contains 14 residues. Germline CDR1 reads LGHDT; CDR2 reads YNNKEL (reference sequence). V lost 0 bases and J lost 3, with 9 bases in between. The CDR3 here is CASSQDREFYEQYF. Written as DNA, the CDR3 is TGTGCCAGCAGCCAAGACAGGGAATTCTACGAGCAGTACTTC.

This chain joins TRBV2 and TRBJ1-6; 7 positions match TRBD1. The V gene's germline CDR1 is SNHLY and CDR2 FYNNEI. CDR3 length: 15 residues. The J segment lost 9 bases and the V segment lost 2 bases, leaving 7 bases of the junction unmatched. The CDR3 spells CASSENRGDLSPLHF. The CDR3 nucleotides are TGTGCCAGCAGTGAAAACAGGGGTGACCTTTCACCCCTCCACTTT.

The chain carries TRBV10-3 and TRBJ2-1, with D possibly matching TRBD1 (6 bases). The CDR3 is made up of 14 amino acids. The V end lost 1 base, the J end lost 3 bases, and 7 bases lay between the germline ends. Per germline, CDR1 ENHRY and CDR2 SYGVKD. The CDR3 spells CAISELQGYNEQFF. The CDR3 bases are TGTGCCATCAGTGAGTTACAGGGCTACAATGAGCAGTTCTTC.

V usage is TRBV5-4 and J usage is TRBJ2-3, with unresolved D. V shed 1 base and J shed 0 bases, with 12 bases lying between them. This CDR3 has 16 amino acids. Germline V gene data show CDR1 as SGHNT and CDR2 as YYREEE (reference sequence). The CDR3 DNA reads as TGTGCCAGCAGCTTGATTGGGCAGGATAGCACAGATACGCAGTATTTT. Protein product: CASSLIGQDSTDTQYF.

V usage is TRBV5-6 and J usage is TRBJ1-2; TRBD1 agrees at 9 bases. J was trimmed by 4 bases and V by 0 bases; bases with no gene match: 7. The germline V gene has CDR1 SGHDT and CDR2 YYEEEE. The CDR3 totals 16 residues. CDR3 sequence: CASSLVPGQGVYGYTF. DNA of the CDR3: TGTGCCAGCAGCTTGGTACCGGGACAGGGAGTCTATGGCTACACCTTC.

This clone occurred once. CDR3 nucleotide sequence: TGTGCCAGCGGCGGGGCGGGCAACACCATATATTTT. Translation: CASGGAGNTIYF. The rearrangement uses TRBV6-5 and TRBJ1-3; possibly TRBD1 for D (5 bases). Trimming removed 8 bases from V and 7 bases from J, with 12 bases in between. CDR3 size: 12 residues. Per germline, CDR1 MNHEY and CDR2 SVGAGI.

The sample holds a few counts of this clone. The J gene is TRBJ2-1, the V gene TRBV24-1; 10 nucleotides match TRBD1. The germline V gene encodes CDR1 KGHDR and CDR2 SFDVKD. V shed 4 bases and J 4 bases; nucleotides not matched to a gene: 6. This CDR3 is 16 amino acids long. CDR3 bases: TGTGCCACCAGTGAATCGGACAGGGGGAGTTACAATGAGCAGTTCTTC. This translates into CATSESDRGSYNEQFF.

V is TRBV6-5 and J is TRBJ1-1; D call uncertain. CDR3 length: 11 amino acids. The germline V and J ends were trimmed by 5 bases and 8 bases, with 9 bases remaining between them. Germline V gene sequence: CDR1 MNHEY, CDR2 SVGAGI. Written as DNA, the CDR3 is TGTGCCAGCAGTCGACTAGAAGAAGCTTTCTTT. It translates to CASSRLEEAFF.